This TCR beta chain was documented in a study of blood T cells in healthy people across ages. Study outcomes and limitations: Age brought a roughly linear fall in TCR beta diversity measured per million T cells. When set beside aged donors, long-lived donors presented more naive CD4+ cells and higher diversity.

A word on this clonotype: Its matching antigen is unknown.

Each sample gave at least 6.5 million isolated PBMCs. CDR3 length: 14 amino acids. The germline V and J ends were trimmed by 2 bases and 10 bases, with 18 bases remaining between them. The V gene's germline CDR1 is DFQATT and CDR2 SNEGSKA (reference sequence). With a J-beta primer mix and a sample-barcoded 5' primer, a second PCR ran 7 to 11 cycles. The authors tagged each cDNA molecule using a template-switch adaptor with 12 random nucleotides. In TCRdb, the 5' RACE reads were re-called with MiXCR into one record per CDR3 protein. Here the sample spans 1.5 million or so distinct CDR3 sequences, around 40% being singletons.

This rearrangement joins TRBV20-1 to TRBJ2-1; the D gene is possibly TRBD1 (6 bases). Material: blood. This TCR derives from a woman in her late teens or twenties in good health. The CDR3 protein is CSARLLGAQGEQFF. The CDR3 region has the DNA TGCAGTGCTAGACTCCTTGGGGCGCAGGGGGAGCAGTTCTTC.